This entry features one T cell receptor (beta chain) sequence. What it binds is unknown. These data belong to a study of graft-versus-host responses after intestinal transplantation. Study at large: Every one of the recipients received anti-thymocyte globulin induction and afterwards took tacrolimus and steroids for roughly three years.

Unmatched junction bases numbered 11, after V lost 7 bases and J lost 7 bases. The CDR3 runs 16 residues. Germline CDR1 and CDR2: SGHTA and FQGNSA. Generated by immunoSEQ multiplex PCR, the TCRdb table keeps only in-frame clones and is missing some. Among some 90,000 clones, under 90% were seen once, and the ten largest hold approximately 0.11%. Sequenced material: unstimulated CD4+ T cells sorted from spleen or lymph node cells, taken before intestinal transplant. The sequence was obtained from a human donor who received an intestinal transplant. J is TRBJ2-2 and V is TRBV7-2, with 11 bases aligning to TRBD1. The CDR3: CASNTRDRGLVGELFF. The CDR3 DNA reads TGTGCCAGCAACACCCGGGACAGGGGGTTGGTCGGGGAGCTGTTTTTT. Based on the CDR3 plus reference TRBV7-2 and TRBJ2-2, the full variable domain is GAGVSQSPSNKVTEKGKDVELRCDPISGHTALYWYRQSLGQGLEFLIYFQGNSAPDKSGLPSDRFSAERTGGSVSTLTIQRTQQEDSAVYLCASNTRDRGLVGELFFGEGSRLTVL.